The 20 T cell receptor beta chains below all came from one sample that was sequenced in a study of T cell repertoires in cytomegalovirus infection. TCRdb re-derived calls from the reads in MiXCR, one entry per CDR3 protein. The sample has under 850,000 distinct CDR3 sequences, around 35% seen once. These receptors lack a known antigen. The sequencing used cultured PBMCs, collected from culture after CMV antigen stimulation. These receptors originate from a human donor in good health (CMV status not recorded). Some clones in this sample may be carry-over from other donors' samples.

For this clonotype: One end of the junction fails to match germline, which may point to a read error. The chain couples TRBV6-1 to TRBJ2-7; perhaps TRBD2 as D (7 bases). The CDR3 totals 18 residues. CDR1 and CDR2 from the germline V gene are MNHNS and SASEGT. DNA of the CDR3: TGTGCCAGCAGTGAAGCAGTGAGACAAGGGGGGACTAACTACGGGCAGTACTTC. It specifies CASSEAVRQGGTNYGQYF.

V is TRBV7-8 and J is TRBJ2-7; unclear D gene. The CDR3 is 12 residues long. Germline CDR1 reads SGHVS; CDR2 reads FQNEAQ. Trimming pared 5 bases from V and 6 bases from J, leaving 11 bases between. This CDR3 is CASSPQSGEQYF. For the CDR3, the DNA is TGTGCCAGCAGCCCCCAGTCAGGCGAGCAGTACTTC.

A few counts support this clonotype. The gene calls are TRBV7-9 and TRBJ2-5; TRBD2 matches 9 bases. Germline CDR1 is SEHNR and CDR2 is FQNEAQ (reference sequence). The ends lost 8 bases at V and 2 bases at J; junction bases unmatched: 3. The CDR3 contains 13 residues. For the CDR3, the DNA is TGTGCCAGCTCGACTAGCGGACAAGAGACCCAGTACTTC. Residues: CASSTSGQETQYF.

This clonotype occurred many times. The chain links TRBV7-8 to TRBJ1-2; D is ambiguous. The CDR3 covers 15 residues. V was trimmed by 5 bases and J by 0 bases, leaving 13 bases between them. The germline V gene encodes CDR1 SGHVS and CDR2 FQNEAQ. In nucleotides, the CDR3 is TGTGCCAGCAGCCCCATAGGGAGAGCTAACTATGGCTACACCTTC. Amino acids: CASSPIGRANYGYTF. The full variable domain, with the rest looked up from reference TRBV7-8 and TRBJ1-2, is GAGVSQSPRYKVAKRGQDVALRCDPISGHVSLFWYQQALGQGPEFLTYFQNEAQLDKSGLPSDRFFAERPEGSVSTLKIQRTQQEDSAVYLCASSPIGRANYGYTFGSGTRLTVV.

This clonotype occurred a few times. The rearrangement links TRBV5-5 to TRBJ2-5; no clear D gene. V dropped 1 base and J dropped 7 bases, with 8 bases sitting between them. Germline V CDR1 and CDR2: SGHKS, YYEKEE (reference sequence). This CDR3 spans 12 amino acids. CDR3 residues: CASSLTLRTQYF. The CDR3 nucleotides are TGTGCCAGCAGCTTGACCCTGCGGACCCAGTACTTC.

The V and J genes are TRBV28 and TRBJ2-3; a weak D match, TRBD2 (5 bases). Trimming removed 7 bases at V and 3 bases at J, with 14 bases between. From germline, CDR1 is MDHEN and CDR2 SYDVKM. This CDR3 has 14 residues. Here the CDR3 DNA reads TGTGCCAGCATAGGAGGCCTTGGGACAGATACGCAGTATTTT. It specifies CASIGGLGTDTQYF.

This clonotype appeared many times. The chain couples TRBV6-2 or TRBV6-3 to TRBJ1-5, with 7 bases identical to TRBD1. This CDR3 comprises 14 residues. The germline CDR1 and CDR2 sequences are MNHEY and SVGEGT. Trimming took 5 bases from V and 5 from J; bases not matched to a gene: 6. CDR3 protein: CASSPDRAYQPQHF. In DNA form, the CDR3 reads TGTGCCAGCAGTCCAGACAGGGCCTATCAGCCCCAGCATTTT.

The sample holds many counts of this clonotype. The chain recombines TRBV7-2 with TRBJ2-3; TRBD2 aligns across 7 bases. The V and J ends lost 1 base and 4 bases, in that order; junction bases with no gene match: 5. The CDR3 sequence is 15 residues long. Germline V gene lookup returns CDR1 SGHTA and CDR2 FQGNSA. The CDR3 coding sequence is TGTGCCAGCAGCTTAGTTGGACTAGGGCCAGATACGCAGTATTTT. As protein: CASSLVGLGPDTQYF.

V is TRBV6-1 and J is TRBJ2-3; the D gene is possibly TRBD2 (6 bases). CDR3 length: 16 amino acids. The V end lost 1 base, the J end lost 3 bases, and 14 bases lay between the germline ends. Germline V gene lookup returns CDR1 MNHNS and CDR2 SASEGT. In DNA, the CDR3 is TGTGCCAGCAGTGAAGGATCGGCAGGAGGGACAGATACGCAGTATTTT. Translating gives CASSEGSAGGTDTQYF.

This clonotype appeared once. The V and J genes are TRBV9 and TRBJ2-1; no clear D gene. This CDR3 contains 13 residues. CDR1 and CDR2 (germline): SGDLS, YYNGEE. Trimming stripped 3 bases from V and 9 bases from J, with 13 bases between. Written as DNA, the CDR3 is TGTGCCAGCAGCGACCCCCTCATAACTGAGCAGTTCTTC. Translating gives CASSDPLITEQFF.

The count of this clonotype is one. The chain has TRBV5-4 and TRBJ2-1; a weak D match, TRBD2 (6 bases). The germline V gene encodes CDR1 SGHNT and CDR2 YYREEE (reference sequence). This CDR3 has 16 amino acids. Trimming took off 4 bases at V and 5 bases at J, with 19 bases between the two ends. The DNA of the CDR3 is TGTGCCAGCAGCCCGGGACTTGGTACGAACGACAATGAGCAGTTCTTC. Amino acids: CASSPGLGTNDNEQFF.

This clonotype came up a few times. This chain links TRBV7-8 with TRBJ2-1; D gene unclear. Germline CDR1 and CDR2: SGHVS and FQNEAQ. CDR3 size: 17 residues. Trimming removed 3 bases from V and 4 bases from J, with 19 bases in between. The CDR3 protein is CASSFARPLMGYNEQFF. CDR3 in DNA: TGTGCCAGCAGCTTCGCAAGGCCCTTAATGGGATACAATGAGCAGTTCTTC.

A note on this clonotype: A much larger clone is a single base away; this may be a read error. This chain uses TRBV7-6 with TRBJ2-1; D is possibly TRBD1 (7 bases). This CDR3 has 16 amino acids. Germline assignment: CDR1 SGHVS and CDR2 FNYEAQ. V was trimmed by 4 bases and J by 9 bases, leaving 22 bases between them. In nucleotides, the CDR3 is TGTGCCAGCAGCTGGGGAGGCACAGGGGTGGCGGGTGAGCAGTTCTTC. Translated, it gives CASSWGGTGVAGEQFF.

This sequence joins TRBV4-1 and TRBJ1-4; maybe TRBD1 (5 bases). Trimming stripped 3 bases from V and 6 bases from J, with 11 bases between. The CDR3 length is 14 residues. Germline V lookup: CDR1 MGHRA, CDR2 YSYEKL. CDR3 sequence: CASSQRTGDEKLFF. The CDR3 DNA reads TGCGCCAGCAGCCAGCGGACGGGGGATGAAAAACTGTTTTTT.

V usage is TRBV6-1 and J usage is TRBJ1-6; D is possibly TRBD1 (5 bases). The V and J ends lost 2 bases and 5 bases respectively, with 10 bases between them. Germline-derived CDR1 and CDR2 are MNHNS and SASEGT. This CDR3 comprises 15 residues. The CDR3 spells CASSEQGLNNSPLHF. For the CDR3, the DNA is TGTGCCAGCAGTGAACAGGGCCTAAATAATTCACCCCTCCACTTT.

On this clonotype itself: A much bigger clone sits one base away, suggesting this may be a read error. This chain uses TRBV7-2 with TRBJ2-2, with D possibly matching TRBD2 (5 bases). Trimming shortened V by 0 bases and J by 6 bases, and 8 bases separated the two germline ends. CDR1 is SGHTA, CDR2 FQGNSA, per germline. The CDR3 covers 14 residues. CDR3 coding DNA: TGTGCCAGCAGCTTAGCGCACGGGGCCGGGGAGCTGTTTTTT. Its protein product is CASSLAHGAGELFF.

The rearrangement joins TRBV5-4 to TRBJ2-5, with 7 bases matching TRBD1. The J segment lost 1 base and the V segment lost 4 bases, leaving 7 bases of the junction unmatched. Germline values: CDR1 SGHNT, CDR2 YYREEE (reference sequence). The CDR3 spans 15 residues. The CDR3 coding sequence is TGTGCCAGCAGCATCCGGGACAGTACCCAAGAGACCCAGTACTTC. It encodes CASSIRDSTQETQYF.

This clonotype was seen ten or more times. This chain links TRBV7-2 with TRBJ2-7, with TRBD1 matching over 11 bases. Germline V gene sequence: CDR1 SGHTA, CDR2 FQGNSA. The CDR3 is 16 residues long. Trimming at V came to 0 bases and at J to 3 bases, leaving 4 bases not matched to a gene. The CDR3 loop reads CASSLASGQGVYEQYF. The CDR3 nucleotides are TGTGCCAGCAGCTTAGCTTCGGGACAGGGGGTCTACGAGCAGTACTTC.

This clonotype occurred a few times. The chain couples TRBV27 to TRBJ2-1; 9 bases align to TRBD2. The junction had 16 bases not matched to a gene; V was cut back by 7 bases and J by 3 bases. CDR1 is MNHEY and CDR2 is SMNVEV in the germline V gene (reference sequence). There are 18 residues in the CDR3. As DNA, the CDR3 is TGTGCCAGCATCTTAAGGGCTAGCGGGGCGGTAGGCTACAATGAGCAGTTCTTC. It translates to CASILRASGAVGYNEQFF.

This clonotype was recorded at least ten times. V usage is TRBV7-9 and J usage is TRBJ2-1; no definite D call. V was clipped by 3 bases and J by 4 bases, with 13 bases between them. The CDR3 runs 15 residues. Germline CDR1 is SEHNR and CDR2 is FQNEAQ (reference sequence). CDR3 DNA sequence: TGTGCCAGCAGCTTCCGAGAAACTGAATACAATGAGCAGTTCTTC. Its protein product is CASSFRETEYNEQFF.